These 31 T cell receptor beta chains were sequenced from one sample in a study of T-cell reconstitution after alpha-beta-depleted transplantation in children. A library of TCRbeta sequences, prepared with unique molecular identifiers, was generated. TCRdb called the PCR reads again in MiXCR, with one record for every CDR3 protein. The sample lists about 610,000 distinct CDR3 sequences, roughly a tenth occurring once. The material was PBMCs from the stem cell graft donor, obtained from the stem cell graft. Every receptor here comes from a human donor who donated a stem cell graft to a child with acute myeloid leukemia.

The chain joins TRBV20-1 to TRBJ1-1; D ambiguous. CDR3 size: 12 residues. Per the germline V gene, CDR1 is DFQATT and CDR2 is SNEGSKA (reference sequence). Between the trimmed V and J ends, which lost 3 bases and 4 bases, there was a span of 9 bases. The CDR3: CSASMRATEAFF. CDR3 sequence (DNA): TGCAGTGCTAGTATGCGCGCCACTGAAGCTTTCTTT.

This clonotype was recorded many times. The J gene is TRBJ2-1, the V gene TRBV7-3, with no clear D. Trimming left V 1 base short and J 11 bases short, with 9 bases between. The germline V gene encodes CDR1 SGHTA and CDR2 FQGTGA. This CDR3 is built from 12 residues. The chain's CDR3 is CASSLKGQKQFF. DNA of the CDR3: TGTGCCAGCAGCTTAAAGGGCCAAAAGCAGTTCTTC.

This clonotype was counted at least ten times. The gene calls are TRBV15 and TRBJ2-1; D is possibly TRBD2 (6 bases). V was clipped by 1 base and J by 2 bases, with 12 bases between them. Germline CDR1 LNHNV, CDR2 YYDKDF (reference sequence). The CDR3 extends over 16 amino acids. The CDR3 nucleotides read TGTGCCACCAGCAGAGTAGGGGCGGGGACCTACAATGAGCAGTTCTTC. It yields the protein CATSRVGAGTYNEQFF.

The chain has TRBV7-6 and TRBJ2-3, with D maybe TRBD2 (6 bases). Between the trimmed V and J ends, which lost 5 bases and 4 bases, there was a span of 13 bases. This CDR3 has 14 residues. Germline V gene data show CDR1 as SGHVS and CDR2 as FNYEAQ. CDR3 sequence reads: CASSPGPGADTQYF. DNA of the CDR3: TGTGCCAGCAGCCCCGGACCGGGGGCAGATACGCAGTATTTT.

This clonotype was observed a few times. The chain links TRBV28 to TRBJ1-5; D is possibly TRBD1 (6 bases). The CDR3 loop spans 17 amino acids. Germline V CDR1 and CDR2: MDHEN, SYDVKM. V shed 8 bases and J shed 0 bases, with 20 bases lying between them. CDR3 protein: CASLTGSRLNSNQPQHF. CDR3 bases: TGTGCCAGCTTGACAGGATCCCGATTGAATAGCAATCAGCCCCAGCATTTT.

This clonotype was observed a few times. The chain links TRBV6-2 or TRBV6-3 to TRBJ2-7, with TRBD2 identical over 11 bases. CDR3 length: 16 amino acids. Per germline, CDR1 MNHEY and CDR2 SVGEGT. J lost 2 bases, V lost 5 bases, and 8 bases had no gene match. This CDR3 reads CASSKSGTSGAYEQYF. CDR3 DNA sequence: TGTGCCAGCAGTAAATCCGGGACTAGCGGCGCCTACGAGCAGTACTTC.

Many counts were recorded for this clonotype. This rearrangement joins TRBV6-1 to TRBJ1-4, with D hard to call. From germline, CDR1 is MNHNS and CDR2 SASEGT. V shed 6 bases and J shed 6 bases, with 17 bases lying between them. The CDR3 contains 15 residues. CDR3 amino acids: CASSRGRAEDEKLFF. The DNA of the CDR3 is TGTGCCAGCAGCCGAGGGAGGGCTGAGGATGAAAAACTGTTTTTT.

The chain couples TRBV12-3 or TRBV12-4 to TRBJ2-2, with D possibly being TRBD2 (5 bases). The CDR3 totals 16 residues. The germline V and J ends were trimmed by 3 bases and 1 base, with 12 bases remaining between them. This CDR3 is CASSLYDYQNTGELFF. The CDR3 DNA reads as TGTGCCAGCAGTTTGTACGACTACCAGAACACCGGGGAGCTGTTTTTT.

Many counts were recorded for this clonotype. V and J are TRBV12-3 or TRBV12-4 and TRBJ2-1, with D possibly matching TRBD2 (6 bases). V lost 10 bases and J lost 7, with 17 bases in between. This CDR3 spans 13 amino acids. The CDR3, as DNA: TGTGCCACCCGACCGGGAGAGAGAAATGAGCAGTTCTTC. Its translation: CATRPGERNEQFF.

The CDR3, as DNA: TGTGCCAGCAGCCCTAAGGGGGGGCCAGGTGAGCAGTTCTTC. This gives the protein CASSPKGGPGEQFF. The chain links TRBV5-4 to TRBJ2-1; weak D call: TRBD2 (7 bases). The germline CDR1 and CDR2 sequences are SGHNT and YYREEE (reference sequence). CDR3 size: 14 residues. Trimming shortened V by 4 bases and J by 9 bases, and 17 bases separated the two germline ends.

This clonotype was counted at least ten times. Its ends do not fully match the called genes, so a read error is possible. The V call is TRBV2, the J call TRBJ1-3, with D unclear. Germline-derived CDR1 and CDR2 are SNHLY and FYNNEI. The CDR3 is made up of 15 amino acids. The chain's CDR3 is CASSEGQSSGNTIYF. DNA of the CDR3: TGTGCCAGCAGCGAAGGGCAATCCTCTGGAAACACCATATATTTT.

This clonotype was seen only a few times. The rearrangement links TRBV5-8 to TRBJ1-5; D ambiguous. This CDR3 is built from 14 residues. V lost 4 bases, J lost 7 bases, and 15 bases lay in between. Germline loops: CDR1 SGHTS, CDR2 YDEGEE. The CDR3 spells CASSTGGTGQPQHF. The CDR3 coding sequence is TGTGCCAGCAGCACCGGAGGAACGGGGCAGCCCCAGCATTTT.

V is TRBV4-2 and J is TRBJ2-5; 10 positions match TRBD2. Trimming took 1 base from V and 5 from J; bases not matched to a gene: 16. Per the germline V gene, CDR1 is LGHNA and CDR2 is YNFKEQ. This CDR3 is 19 amino acids long. The CDR3 here is CASSQGTMRLAGSRETQYF. CDR3 bases: TGTGCCAGCAGCCAAGGTACTATGAGACTAGCGGGCAGTCGGGAGACCCAGTACTTC.

The gene calls are TRBV29-1 and TRBJ2-7; D remains unclear. The germline CDR1 and CDR2 sequences are SQVTM and ANQGSEA. V lost 5 bases and J 2 bases, leaving 10 bases between the germline ends. This CDR3 is built from 12 residues. CDR3 nucleotide sequence: TGCAGCGTTAGGACCTCGACCTACGAGCAGTACTTC. Translated, it gives CSVRTSTYEQYF.

This clonotype was detected only a few times. The rearrangement links TRBV5-1 to TRBJ2-7; D gene ambiguous. This CDR3 has 17 amino acids. V lost 2 bases and J 2 bases, leaving 20 bases between the germline ends. Germline CDR1 reads SGHRS; CDR2 reads YFSETQ. CDR3 nucleotides: TGCGCCAGCAGCTTCACTACCGGGCTACCCATTCCCTACGAGCAGTACTTC. Its translation is CASSFTTGLPIPYEQYF.

This clonotype was observed many times. The chain has TRBV7-9 and TRBJ1-3; no firm D call. Trimming removed 0 bases at V and 4 bases at J, with 4 bases between. Germline assignment: CDR1 SEHNR and CDR2 FQNEAQ (reference sequence). The CDR3 runs 13 residues. CDR3 in DNA: TGTGCCAGCAGCTTAGCAGGGGGAAACACCATATATTTT. Protein: CASSLAGGNTIYF.

Ten or more counts support this clonotype. The chain uses TRBV10-3 and TRBJ2-3; TRBD2 matches 14 bases. Germline CDR1 and CDR2: ENHRY and SYGVKD. This CDR3 is 17 amino acids long. The ends lost 6 bases at V and 5 bases at J; junction bases unmatched: 10. CDR3 in DNA: TGTGCCATCAGACCCGGACTAGCGGGAGGCAGTGGAGATACGCAGTATTTT. Translation: CAIRPGLAGGSGDTQYF.

This clonotype has at least ten counts. The V and J genes are TRBV7-8 and TRBJ2-5, with TRBD1 matching over 8 bases. Germline V gene data show CDR1 as SGHVS and CDR2 as FQNEAQ. Trimming cost V 3 bases and J 4 bases; bases outside gene matches: 7. The CDR3 loop spans 15 amino acids. CDR3 region: CASSLRQGNLETQYF. CDR3 DNA: TGTGCCAGCAGCTTGAGACAGGGGAACTTAGAGACCCAGTACTTC.

The chain uses TRBV20-1 and TRBJ2-7; TRBD1 agrees at 9 bases. The CDR3 has 14 residues. Germline trimming cut 3 bases from V and 2 bases from J; bases unmatched to any gene: 5. Per the germline V gene, CDR1 is DFQATT and CDR2 is SNEGSKA (reference sequence). In DNA form, the CDR3 reads TGCAGTGCTAGGGGGGACAGGGTGACCTACGAGCAGTACTTC. Its protein is CSARGDRVTYEQYF.

This clonotype has only a few counts. The gene calls are TRBV14 and TRBJ2-1; D ambiguous. The CDR3 contains 14 residues. With 0 bases removed from V and 4 bases from J, the gap between germline ends came to 7 bases. The germline CDR1 and CDR2 sequences are SGHDN and FVKESK. The CDR3 nucleotides read TGTGCCAGCAGCCAAGAAGACCTTTACAATGAGCAGTTCTTC. Translating it yields CASSQEDLYNEQFF.

This clonotype was picked up a small number of times. This rearrangement joins TRBV14 to TRBJ2-2; 8 positions match TRBD2. The CDR3 contains 14 residues. From germline, CDR1 is SGHDN and CDR2 FVKESK. Trimming took 4 bases from V and 6 from J; bases not matched to a gene: 4. This chain's CDR3 is CASSLRTSPGELFF. The CDR3 DNA reads TGTGCCAGCAGCCTCCGGACTAGCCCCGGGGAGCTGTTTTTT.

The sample holds many counts of this clonotype. The rearrangement joins TRBV12-3 or TRBV12-4 to TRBJ2-7; D might be TRBD2 (6 bases). The V gene lost 6 bases and the J gene lost 3 bases, with 15 bases spanning the gap. The CDR3 covers 14 residues. DNA for the CDR3: TGTGCCAGCAGGCGGGGTCAAAACATCTACGAGCAGTACTTC. This encodes CASRRGQNIYEQYF.

This clonotype showed up many times. The V and J genes are TRBV11-2 and TRBJ2-1; 10 nucleotides match TRBD2. V trimming: 2 bases; J trimming: 4 bases; junction bases outside the gene matches: 17. This CDR3 has 20 amino acids. Germline V gene data show CDR1 as SGHAT and CDR2 as FQNNGV. In nucleotides, the CDR3 is TGTGCCAGCAGCTTACGAACCCAGCGCCTAGCGGGAGCGCCATACAATGAGCAGTTCTTC. This gives the protein CASSLRTQRLAGAPYNEQFF. Supplemented by reference TRBV11-2 and TRBJ2-1, the full variable domain reads EAGVAQSPRYKIIEKRQSVAFWCNPISGHATLYWYQQILGQGPKLLIQFQNNGVVDDSQLPKDRFSAERLKGVDSTLKIQPAKLEDSAVYLCASSLRTQRLAGAPYNEQFFGPGTRLTVL.

A few counts support this clonotype. The chain links TRBV5-1 to TRBJ1-1, with TRBD1 matching over 9 bases. After removal of 3 bases from V and 1 base from J, the junction contained 7 bases not matched to a gene. CDR1 and CDR2 from the germline V gene are SGHRS and YFSETQ. This CDR3 has 16 amino acids. CDR3 in DNA: TGCGCCAGCAGCTCCGGACAGGGGCGGGAGAACACTGAAGCTTTCTTT. As protein: CASSSGQGRENTEAFF.

V and J are TRBV5-1 and TRBJ2-7, with a possible D match to TRBD2 (7 bases). From germline, CDR1 is SGHRS and CDR2 YFSETQ. CDR3 length: 13 amino acids. V shed 0 bases and J shed 6 bases, with 10 bases lying between them. The CDR3 DNA reads TGCGCCAGCAGCTTGGGCGGGGGCTCCGAGCAGTACTTC. Translating it yields CASSLGGGSEQYF.

V gene TRBV5-5 combines with J gene TRBJ2-4, with TRBD1 matching over 8 bases. The CDR3 length is 16 residues. CDR1 is SGHKS and CDR2 is YYEKEE in the germline V gene (reference sequence). V shed 4 bases and J 5 bases; nucleotides not matched to a gene: 11. The CDR3 spells CASSSDRGGPENIQYF. For the CDR3, the DNA is TGTGCCAGCAGCAGTGACAGGGGCGGTCCCGAAAACATTCAGTACTTC.

V and J are TRBV10-2 and TRBJ2-2; 10 nucleotides align to TRBD1. CDR3 length: 15 residues. Looked up from germline, CDR1 is WSHSY and CDR2 is SAAADI. J lost 3 bases, V lost 10 bases, and 8 bases had no gene match. The CDR3 spells CATLTGGVDTGELFF. The CDR3 DNA reads as TGCGCCACCTTGACAGGGGGCGTGGACACCGGGGAGCTGTTTTTT.

This clonotype was observed many times. The V call is TRBV7-2, the J call TRBJ2-3; 9 bases are a match to TRBD2. Trimming at V came to 6 bases and at J to 6 bases, leaving 4 bases not matched to a gene. Germline V gives CDR1 SGHTA, CDR2 FQGNSA. The CDR3 runs to 13 residues. CDR3 in DNA: TGTGCCAGCAGGACTAGCGGTGCGGATACGCAGTATTTT. Translated: CASRTSGADTQYF.

In its sample, this clonotype was seen a few times. The rearrangement joins TRBV5-1 to TRBJ2-2; 9 bases are a match to TRBD2. CDR1 is SGHRS, CDR2 YFSETQ, per germline. The CDR3 totals 16 residues. Trimming cost V 1 base and J 6 bases; bases outside gene matches: 7. CDR3 nucleotides: TGCGCCAGCAGCTTGTCGGTAGCGGGAGCCGCCGGGGAGCTGTTTTTT. It encodes CASSLSVAGAAGELFF.

The chain has TRBV6-5 and TRBJ2-1; 12 nucleotides agree with TRBD2. The CDR3 covers 16 residues. The trim removed 1 base at V and 8 bases at J, leaving 6 bases unmatched. The germline V gene has CDR1 MNHEY and CDR2 SVGAGI. The CDR3 loop reads CASSYFRLAGAYEQFF. The DNA of the CDR3 is TGTGCCAGCAGTTACTTCAGACTAGCGGGAGCTTATGAGCAGTTCTTC.

The chain carries TRBV9 and TRBJ1-3; TRBD1 aligns across 10 bases. After removal of 4 bases from V and 7 bases from J, the junction contained 5 bases not matched to a gene. In germline, CDR1 is SGDLS, CDR2 YYNGEE. The CDR3 runs 14 residues. CDR3 in amino acids: CASSPETGGNTIYF. The CDR3 nucleotides read TGTGCCAGCAGCCCCGAGACAGGGGGCAACACCATATATTTT.